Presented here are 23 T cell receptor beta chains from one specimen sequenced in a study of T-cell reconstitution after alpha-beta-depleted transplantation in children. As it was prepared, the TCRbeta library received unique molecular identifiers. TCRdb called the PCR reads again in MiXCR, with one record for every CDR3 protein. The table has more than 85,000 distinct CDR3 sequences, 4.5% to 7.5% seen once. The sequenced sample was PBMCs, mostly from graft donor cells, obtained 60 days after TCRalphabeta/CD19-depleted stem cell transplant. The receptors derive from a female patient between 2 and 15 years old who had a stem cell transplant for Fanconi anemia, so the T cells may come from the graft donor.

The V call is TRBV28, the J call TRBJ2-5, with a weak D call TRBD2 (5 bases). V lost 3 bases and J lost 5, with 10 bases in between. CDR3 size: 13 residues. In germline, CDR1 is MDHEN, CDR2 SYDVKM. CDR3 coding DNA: TGTGCCAGCAGTTTTGAGGGTGTGGAGACCCAGTACTTC. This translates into CASSFEGVETQYF.

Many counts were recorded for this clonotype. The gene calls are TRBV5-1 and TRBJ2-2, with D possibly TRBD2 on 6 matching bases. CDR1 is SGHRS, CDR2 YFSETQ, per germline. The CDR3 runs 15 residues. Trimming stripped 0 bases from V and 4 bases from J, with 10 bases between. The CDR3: CASSLAGRGTGELFF. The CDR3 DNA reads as TGCGCCAGCAGCTTGGCCGGGAGAGGCACCGGGGAGCTGTTTTTT.

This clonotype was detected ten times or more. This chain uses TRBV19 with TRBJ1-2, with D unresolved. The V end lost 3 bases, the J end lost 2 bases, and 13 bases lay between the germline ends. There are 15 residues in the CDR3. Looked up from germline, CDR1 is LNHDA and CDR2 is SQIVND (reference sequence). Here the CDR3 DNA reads TGTGCCAGTAGTATGTTAAGGCCTGGGAACTATGGCTACACCTTC. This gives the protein CASSMLRPGNYGYTF.

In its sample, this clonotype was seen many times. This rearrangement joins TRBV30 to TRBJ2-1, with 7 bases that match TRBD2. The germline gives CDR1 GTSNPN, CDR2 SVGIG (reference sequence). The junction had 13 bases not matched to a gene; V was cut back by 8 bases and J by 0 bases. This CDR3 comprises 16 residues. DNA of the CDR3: TGTGCCGGATCTAGCGGAACCTTTAGCTCCTACAATGAGCAGTTCTTC. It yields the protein CAGSSGTFSSYNEQFF.

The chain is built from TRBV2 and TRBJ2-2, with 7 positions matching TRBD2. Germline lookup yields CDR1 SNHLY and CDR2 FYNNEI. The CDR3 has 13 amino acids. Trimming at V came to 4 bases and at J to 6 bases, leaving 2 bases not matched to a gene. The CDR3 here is CASSARGAGELFF. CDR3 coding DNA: TGTGCCAGCAGTGCCCGGGGGGCCGGGGAGCTGTTTTTT.

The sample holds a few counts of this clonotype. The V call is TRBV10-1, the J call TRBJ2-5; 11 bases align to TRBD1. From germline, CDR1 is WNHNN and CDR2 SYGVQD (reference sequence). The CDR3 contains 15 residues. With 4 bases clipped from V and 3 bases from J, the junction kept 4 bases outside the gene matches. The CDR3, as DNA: TGCGCCAGCAGTGTGGACAGGGGGCTTGAAGAGACCCAGTACTTC. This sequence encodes CASSVDRGLEETQYF.

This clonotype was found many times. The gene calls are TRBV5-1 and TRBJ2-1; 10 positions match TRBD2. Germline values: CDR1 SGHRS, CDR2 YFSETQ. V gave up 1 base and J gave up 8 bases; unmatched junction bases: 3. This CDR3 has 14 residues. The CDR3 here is CASSLMGTSDEQFF. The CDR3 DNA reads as TGCGCCAGCAGCTTGATGGGGACTAGCGATGAGCAGTTCTTC.

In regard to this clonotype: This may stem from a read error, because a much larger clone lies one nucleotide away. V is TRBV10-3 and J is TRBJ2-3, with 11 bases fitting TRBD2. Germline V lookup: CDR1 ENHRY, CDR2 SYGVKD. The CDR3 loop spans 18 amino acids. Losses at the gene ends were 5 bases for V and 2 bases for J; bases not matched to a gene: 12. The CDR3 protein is CAISLLVLGLAVTDTQYF. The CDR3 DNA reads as TGTGCCATCAGTTTACTCGTCTTGGGACTAGCGGTCACAGATACGCAGTATTTT.

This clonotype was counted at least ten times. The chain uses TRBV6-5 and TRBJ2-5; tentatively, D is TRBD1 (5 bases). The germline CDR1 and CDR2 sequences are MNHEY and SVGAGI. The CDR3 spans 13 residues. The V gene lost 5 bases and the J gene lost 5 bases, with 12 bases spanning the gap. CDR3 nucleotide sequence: TGTGCCAGCAGTATCCAGGGCTGGGAGACCCAGTACTTC. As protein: CASSIQGWETQYF.

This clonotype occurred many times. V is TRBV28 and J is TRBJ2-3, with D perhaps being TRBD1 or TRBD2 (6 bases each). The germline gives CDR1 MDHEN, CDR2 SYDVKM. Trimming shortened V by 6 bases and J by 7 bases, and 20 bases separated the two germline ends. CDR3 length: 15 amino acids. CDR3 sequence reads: CASSPRGGRRNTQYF. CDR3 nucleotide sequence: TGTGCCAGCAGCCCCCGTGGGGGGCGTAGGAATACGCAGTATTTT.

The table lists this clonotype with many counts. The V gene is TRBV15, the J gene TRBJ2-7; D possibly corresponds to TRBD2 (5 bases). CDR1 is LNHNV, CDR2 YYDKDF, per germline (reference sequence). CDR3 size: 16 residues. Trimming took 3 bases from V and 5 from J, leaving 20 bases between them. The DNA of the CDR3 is TGTGCCACCAGCAGGGCCCTATGGACTGGGTCGCACGAGCAGTACTTC. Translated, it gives CATSRALWTGSHEQYF.

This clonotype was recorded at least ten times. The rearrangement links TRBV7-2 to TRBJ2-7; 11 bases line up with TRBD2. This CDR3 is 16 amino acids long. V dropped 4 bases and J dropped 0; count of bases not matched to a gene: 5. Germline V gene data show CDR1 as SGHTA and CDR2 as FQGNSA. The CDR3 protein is CASSSFSGGASYEQYF. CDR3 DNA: TGTGCCAGCAGCTCATTTAGCGGGGGGGCCTCCTACGAGCAGTACTTC.

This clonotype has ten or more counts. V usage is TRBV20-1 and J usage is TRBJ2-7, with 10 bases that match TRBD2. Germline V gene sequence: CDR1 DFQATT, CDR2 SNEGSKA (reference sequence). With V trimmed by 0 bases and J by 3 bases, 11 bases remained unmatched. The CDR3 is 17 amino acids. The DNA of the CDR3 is TGCAGTGCTAGAGACCCAAAAGGGACTAGCGATAACTACGAGCAGTACTTC. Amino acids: CSARDPKGTSDNYEQYF.

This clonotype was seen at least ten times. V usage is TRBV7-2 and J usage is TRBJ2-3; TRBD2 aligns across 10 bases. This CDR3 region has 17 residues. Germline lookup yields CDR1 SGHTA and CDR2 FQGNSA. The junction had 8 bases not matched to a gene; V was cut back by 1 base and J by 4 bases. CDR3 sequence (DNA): TGTGCCAGCAGCTTAGTTTCCAGCGGGAGGGCCTCAGATACGCAGTATTTT. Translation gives CASSLVSSGRASDTQYF.

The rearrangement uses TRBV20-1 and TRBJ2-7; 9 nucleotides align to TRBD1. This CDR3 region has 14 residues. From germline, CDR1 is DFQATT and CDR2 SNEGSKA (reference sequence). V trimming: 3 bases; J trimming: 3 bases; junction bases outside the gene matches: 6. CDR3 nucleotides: TGCAGTGCTAGTCTACGGGGACAGGGCTACGAGCAGTACTTC. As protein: CSASLRGQGYEQYF.

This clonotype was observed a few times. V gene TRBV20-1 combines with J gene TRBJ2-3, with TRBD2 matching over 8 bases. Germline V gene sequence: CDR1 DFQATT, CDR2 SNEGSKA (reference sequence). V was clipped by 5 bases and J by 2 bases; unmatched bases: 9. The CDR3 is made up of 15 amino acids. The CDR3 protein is CSASLGSGATDTQYF. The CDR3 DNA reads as TGCAGTGCTTCCCTGGGTAGCGGGGCCACAGATACGCAGTATTTT.

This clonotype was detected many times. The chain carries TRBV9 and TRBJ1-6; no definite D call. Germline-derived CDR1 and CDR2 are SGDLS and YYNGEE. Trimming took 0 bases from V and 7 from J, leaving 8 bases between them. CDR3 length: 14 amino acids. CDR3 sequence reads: CASSVAQRNSPLHF. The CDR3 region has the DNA TGTGCCAGCAGCGTAGCCCAGCGAAATTCACCCCTCCACTTT.

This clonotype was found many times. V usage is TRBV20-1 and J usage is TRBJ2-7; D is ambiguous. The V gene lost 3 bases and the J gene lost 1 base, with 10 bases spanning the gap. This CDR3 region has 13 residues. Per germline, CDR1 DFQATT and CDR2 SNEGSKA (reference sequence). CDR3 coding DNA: TGCAGTGCTAGCCCGGCCAATTCCTACGAGCAGTACTTC. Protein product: CSASPANSYEQYF.

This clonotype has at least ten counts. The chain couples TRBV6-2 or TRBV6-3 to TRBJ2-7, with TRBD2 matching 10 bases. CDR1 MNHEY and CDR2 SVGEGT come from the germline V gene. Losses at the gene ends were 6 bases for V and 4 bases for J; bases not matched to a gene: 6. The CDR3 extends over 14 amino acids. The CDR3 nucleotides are TGTGCCAGCAGGTGGACTAGCGGAGATTACGAGCAGTACTTC. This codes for CASRWTSGDYEQYF.

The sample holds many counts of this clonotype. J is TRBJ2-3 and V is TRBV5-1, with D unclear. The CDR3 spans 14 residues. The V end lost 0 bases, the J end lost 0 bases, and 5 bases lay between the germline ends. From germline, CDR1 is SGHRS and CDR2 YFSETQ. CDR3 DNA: TGCGCCAGCAGCTTGGGTTACAGCACAGATACGCAGTATTTT. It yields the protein CASSLGYSTDTQYF.

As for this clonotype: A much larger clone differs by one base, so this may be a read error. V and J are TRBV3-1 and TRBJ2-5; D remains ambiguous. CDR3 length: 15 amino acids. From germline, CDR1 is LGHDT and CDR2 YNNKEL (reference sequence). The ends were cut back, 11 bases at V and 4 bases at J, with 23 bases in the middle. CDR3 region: CACSPATPEVETQYF. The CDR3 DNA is TGTGCCTGCTCCCCGGCGACCCCCGAGGTAGAGACCCAGTACTTC.

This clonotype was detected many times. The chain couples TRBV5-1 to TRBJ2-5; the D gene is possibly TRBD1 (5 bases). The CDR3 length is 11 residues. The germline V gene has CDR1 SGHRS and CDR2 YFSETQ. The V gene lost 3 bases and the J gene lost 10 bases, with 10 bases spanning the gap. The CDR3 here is CASSWTFIQYF. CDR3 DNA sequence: TGCGCCAGCAGCTGGACATTTATCCAGTACTTC.

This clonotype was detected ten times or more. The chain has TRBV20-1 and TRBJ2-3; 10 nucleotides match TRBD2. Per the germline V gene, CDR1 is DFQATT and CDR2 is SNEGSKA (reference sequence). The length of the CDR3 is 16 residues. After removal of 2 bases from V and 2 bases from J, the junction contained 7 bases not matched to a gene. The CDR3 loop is CSARRPSGGFTDTQYF. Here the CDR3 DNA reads TGCAGTGCTAGAAGGCCTAGCGGGGGCTTCACAGATACGCAGTATTTT.